The clone carrying this T cell receptor beta chain occurred a few times. The study ran its PCR with 60 Vbeta and 13 Jbeta primers. Sequencing used immunoSEQ multiplex PCR; TCRdb keeps in-frame clones, though not all of them. The sample has more than 95,000 clones, 10% seen once. This specimen belongs to a study of cytomegalovirus exposure and HLA in healthy donors. Germline CDR1 is SGHNT and CDR2 is YYREEE (reference sequence). The trim removed 0 bases at V and 7 bases at J, leaving 5 bases unmatched. This CDR3 has 15 amino acids. V and J are TRBV5-4 and TRBJ1-4, with 8 bases that match TRBD1. The clonotype was recovered from a man aged 35-49 years in good health and CMV-seropositive. Sequencing was performed on PBMCs. The CDR3 loop reads CASSLGGTGGEKLFF. In DNA, the CDR3 is TGTGCCAGCAGCTTGGGCGGGACAGGTGGTGAAAAACTGTTTTTT.